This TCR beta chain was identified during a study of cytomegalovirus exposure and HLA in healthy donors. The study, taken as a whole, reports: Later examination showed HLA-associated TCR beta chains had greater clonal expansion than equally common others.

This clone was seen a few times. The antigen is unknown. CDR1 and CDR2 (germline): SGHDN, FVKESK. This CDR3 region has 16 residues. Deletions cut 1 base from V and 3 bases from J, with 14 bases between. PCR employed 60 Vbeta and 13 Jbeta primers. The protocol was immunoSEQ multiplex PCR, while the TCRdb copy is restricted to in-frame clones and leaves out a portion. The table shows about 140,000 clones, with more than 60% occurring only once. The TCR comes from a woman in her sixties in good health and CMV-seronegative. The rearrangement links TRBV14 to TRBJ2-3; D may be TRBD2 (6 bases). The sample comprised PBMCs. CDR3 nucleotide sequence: TGTGCCAGCAGCCAAGTCCCGGGAGCAAGAACAGATACGCAGTATTTT. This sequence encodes CASSQVPGARTDTQYF.